Each of the 18 T cell receptor beta chains below was sequenced from the same sample in a study of CD8+CD57+ T cells in acquired aplastic anemia. Genomic DNA provided the template from which TCR beta VDJ and CDR3 profiles were obtained. TCRdb re-called the reads with MiXCR, one entry per CDR3 protein. The top ten clones hold 22% of a sample with tens of thousands of distinct CDR3 sequences, 76% of them seen once. Sequenced material: sorted CD4+, CD8+, or CD8+CD57+ T cells (not recorded which) from PBMCs. These receptors all stem from a human donor in good health, serving as a control.

The chain uses TRBV10-2 and TRBJ1-1; no firm D call. The germline CDR1 and CDR2 sequences are WSHSY and SAAADI. The CDR3 is 13 amino acids. The V end lost 2 bases, the J end lost 6 bases, and 10 bases lay between the germline ends. In nucleotides, the CDR3 is TGCGCCAGCAGTGAGAGCCGGCGGTCTGAAGCTTTCTTT. Its translation: CASSESRRSEAFF.

This clonotype occurred a few times. One end of the junction does not line up with germline, which may come from a read error. The chain uses TRBV4-3 and TRBJ1-1; D remains unclear. The germline V gene encodes CDR1 LGHNA and CDR2 YSLEER. The CDR3 runs 15 residues. The CDR3 DNA reads as TGCGCCAGCAGCCAAGATCTGGGAAAAAGCACTGAGGCTTTCTTT. As protein: CASSQDLGKSTEAFF.

The rearrangement joins TRBV7-8 to TRBJ1-2; D may be TRBD1 (6 bases). Germline V gives CDR1 SGHVS, CDR2 FQNEAQ. Trimming pared 3 bases from V and 7 bases from J, leaving 27 bases between. This CDR3 is 18 amino acids long. CDR3 DNA sequence: TGTGCCAGCAGCTTTTTCTCTGGGGTTAGCGGGGGGGCGGTTGGCTACACCTTC. It yields the protein CASSFFSGVSGGAVGYTF.

The CDR3 loop is CATSNGKTYSPLHF. CDR3 coding DNA: TGTGCCACCAGCAACGGGAAGACGTATTCACCCCTCCACTTT. The chain joins TRBV15 to TRBJ1-6; D is unclear. CDR1 and CDR2 (germline): LNHNV, YYDKDF (reference sequence). CDR3 length equals 14 residues. The ends were cut back, 4 bases at V and 8 bases at J, with 12 bases in the middle.

The rearrangement uses TRBV7-8 and TRBJ2-3; D remains unclear. The CDR3 totals 12 residues. The V gene's germline CDR1 is SGHVS and CDR2 FQNEAQ. V was pared by 2 bases and J by 5 bases, with 5 bases between. CDR3 in amino acids: CASSLSEDTQYF. Written as DNA, the CDR3 is TGTGCCAGCAGCTTATCCGAAGATACGCAGTATTTT.

V is TRBV29-1 and J is TRBJ1-1; D is uncertain. V shed 3 bases and J shed 0 bases, with 8 bases lying between them. Germline CDR1 and CDR2: SQVTM and ANQGSEA. The CDR3 is 13 amino acids. The CDR3 here is CSVDGQMNTEAFF. The CDR3 DNA is TGCAGCGTTGATGGGCAGATGAACACTGAAGCTTTCTTT.

V is TRBV11-2 and J is TRBJ2-7, with 12 nucleotides matching TRBD2. Germline V gives CDR1 SGHAT, CDR2 FQNNGV. This CDR3 has 16 residues. Unmatched junction bases numbered 7, after V lost 3 bases and J lost 4 bases. DNA for the CDR3: TGTGCCAGCAGCTTGTCTGGGCTAGCGGGGGGGTACGAGCAGTACTTC. This codes for CASSLSGLAGGYEQYF.

The genes are TRBV7-6 and TRBJ2-3; 8 bases fit TRBD2. Trimming at V came to 5 bases and at J to 4 bases, leaving 11 bases not matched to a gene. Germline values: CDR1 SGHVS, CDR2 FNYEAQ. This CDR3 is 16 amino acids long. CDR3 protein: CASSVGYGGVADTQYF. DNA for the CDR3: TGTGCCAGCAGCGTAGGTTACGGGGGGGTCGCAGATACGCAGTATTTT.

This clonotype is categorized as medium-sized (0.01 to 0.1%). The chain employs TRBV4-3 and TRBJ1-2, with D perhaps TRBD1 (5 bases). Germline CDR1 and CDR2: LGHNA and YSLEER. This CDR3 contains 15 residues. V was clipped by 0 bases and J by 1 base, with 9 bases between them. Here the CDR3 reads CASSQDRQINYGYTF. CDR3 in DNA: TGCGCCAGCAGCCAAGATAGACAGATTAACTATGGCTACACCTTC.

J is TRBJ2-1 and V is TRBV29-1, with TRBD2 matching over 10 bases. With 3 bases clipped from V and 6 bases from J, the junction kept 2 bases outside the gene matches. The CDR3 is made up of 13 amino acids. Germline assignment: CDR1 SQVTM and CDR2 ANQGSEA. The CDR3 region has the DNA TGCAGCGTTGAGAGCGGGGGGGCCAATGAGCAGTTCTTC. The encoded protein is CSVESGGANEQFF.

The V call is TRBV19, the J call TRBJ1-2; TRBD1 might be the D (5 bases). Germline-derived CDR1 and CDR2 are LNHDA and SQIVND (reference sequence). This CDR3 is built from 14 residues. V was cut by 3 bases and J by 4 bases, with 12 bases left in between. In nucleotides, the CDR3 is TGTGCCAGTAGTATTGAGACAGCCAGCTATGGCTACACCTTC. This gives the protein CASSIETASYGYTF. The full variable domain, rest sourced from reference TRBV19 and TRBJ1-2, is DGGITQSPKYLFRKEGQNVTLSCEQNLNHDAMYWYRQDPGQGLRLIYYSQIVNDFQKGDIAEGYSVSREKKESFPLTVTSAQKNPTAFYLCASSIETASYGYTFGSGTRLTVV.

The V gene is TRBV24-1, the J gene TRBJ1-2, with unresolved D. V dropped 1 base and J dropped 4 bases, with 9 bases sitting between them. This CDR3 has 14 residues. Germline lookup yields CDR1 KGHDR and CDR2 SFDVKD. CDR3 in amino acids: CATSDLGQTYGYTF. The DNA for the CDR3 is TGTGCCACCAGTGATTTAGGGCAGACCTATGGCTACACCTTC.

This clonotype was picked up a small number of times. V gene TRBV9 combines with J gene TRBJ2-3, with D perhaps matching TRBD2 (5 bases). V was cut by 0 bases and J by 2 bases, with 13 bases left in between. Per germline, CDR1 SGDLS and CDR2 YYNGEE. The CDR3 sequence is 16 residues long. This CDR3 is CASSVGGELDTDTQYF. Here the CDR3 DNA reads TGTGCCAGCAGCGTAGGGGGAGAACTTGACACAGATACGCAGTATTTT.

The genes are TRBV4-2 and TRBJ2-1; the match to TRBD2 covers 11 bases. The V gene end was trimmed by 4 bases and the J gene end by 6 bases; junction bases not matched to a gene: 11. CDR3 length equals 17 residues. The germline V gene encodes CDR1 LGHNA and CDR2 YNFKEQ. The CDR3 DNA sequence: TGTGCCAGCAGCCGCGACAGGGGAGGACTAGCGGGCAATGAGCAGTTCTTC. Amino acid sequence: CASSRDRGGLAGNEQFF.

The genes are TRBV2 and TRBJ2-1; 9 positions agree with TRBD2. CDR1 is SNHLY and CDR2 is FYNNEI in the germline V gene. The CDR3 length is 13 residues. The ends lost 8 bases at V and 9 bases at J; junction bases unmatched: 8. CDR3 in DNA: TGTGCCAGCCGTAGCGGGGGAGAGATTGAGCAGTTCTTC. Amino acids: CASRSGGEIEQFF.

This clonotype was recorded a few times. The V and J genes are TRBV29-1 and TRBJ2-7, with 8 positions matching TRBD1. Looked up from germline, CDR1 is SQVTM and CDR2 is ANQGSEA. The CDR3 consists of 13 residues. V trimming: 5 bases; J trimming: 2 bases; junction bases outside the gene matches: 5. CDR3 sequence (DNA): TGCAGCGTTTCCGGGACAGGCACCTACGAGCAGTACTTC. It encodes CSVSGTGTYEQYF.

The chain uses TRBV29-1 and TRBJ2-7, with 12 bases matching TRBD1. The CDR3 has 16 amino acids. Germline V lookup: CDR1 SQVTM, CDR2 ANQGSEA. The J segment lost 4 bases and the V segment lost 6 bases, leaving 13 bases of the junction unmatched. CDR3 loop: CSVLGQGAGRWYEQYF. The CDR3 DNA is TGCAGCGTGCTGGGACAGGGGGCGGGTCGGTGGTACGAGCAGTACTTC.

J is TRBJ2-5 and V is TRBV7-2; D is ambiguous. In germline, CDR1 is SGHTA, CDR2 FQGNSA. CDR3 length: 12 residues. The germline V and J ends were trimmed by 6 bases and 1 base, with 6 bases remaining between them. The CDR3 bases are TGTGCCAGCAGTCGACTCCAAGAGACCCAGTACTTC. Encoded protein: CASSRLQETQYF.